Listed below are T cell receptor beta chains from one sample, sequenced in a study of CD8+ T cells in alopecia areata. This table comes from immunoSEQ multiplex PCR, and its TCRdb copy is limited to in-frame clones, with some not included. This table has 80,000 or so clones, approximately 70% appearing once. Sequenced material: CD8+ T cells sorted from blood, taken at week 24, from a patient treated with tofacitinib. The source is a human donor with alopecia areata. CDR3s include the opening cysteine and the closing phenylalanine or tryptophan. D genes are given only for firm matches. Some rows have no size entry. The others give once, few or many, or a class for an expanded clone.

J gene: TRBJ2-2
V gene: TRBV7-9
clone size: -
D gene: -
CDR3 protein: CASSPHSTGELFF
CDR3 DNA: TGTGCCAGCAGCCCCCACTCCACCGGGGAGCTGTTTTTT

J gene: TRBJ2-5
V gene: TRBV7-9
clone size: -
D gene: TRBD2
CDR3 protein: CASRTSGTQETQYF
CDR3 DNA: TGTGCCAGCCGGACTAGCGGGACCCAAGAGACCCAGTACTTC

J gene: TRBJ2-7
V gene: TRBV7-9
clone size: -
D gene: TRBD1
CDR3 protein: CASSQGDRGYEQYF
CDR3 DNA: TGTGCCAGCAGCCAGGGGGACAGGGGATACGAGCAGTACTTC

J gene: TRBJ1-5
V gene: TRBV30
clone size: -
D gene: -
CDR3 protein: CAWSVGTISNQPQHF
CDR3 DNA: TGTGCCTGGAGTGTTGGCACGATTAGCAATCAGCCCCAGCATTTT

J gene: TRBJ2-3
V gene: TRBV7-9
clone size: once
D gene: TRBD1
CDR3 protein: CASSSDRGRKRWMDTQYF
CDR3 DNA: TGTGCCAGCAGCAGTGACAGGGGGCGCAAAAGGTGGATGGATACGCAGTATTTT

J gene: TRBJ2-1
V gene: TRBV9
clone size: few
D gene: -
CDR3 protein: CASSVKQGYQDEQFF
CDR3 DNA: TGTGCCAGCAGCGTAAAGCAGGGATATCAGGATGAGCAGTTCTTC

J gene: TRBJ1-2
V gene: TRBV28
clone size: -
D gene: -
CDR3 protein: CASSLLANYGYTF
CDR3 DNA: TGTGCCAGCAGTTTACTAGCTAACTATGGCTACACCTTC

J gene: TRBJ2-3
V gene: TRBV5-1
clone size: -
D gene: TRBD2
CDR3 protein: CASSLEVAGHPLYTQYF
CDR3 DNA: TGCGCCAGCAGCTTGGAGGTAGCGGGACACCCATTGTATACGCAGTATTTT

J gene: TRBJ2-7
V gene: TRBV6-6
clone size: once
D gene: -
CDR3 protein: CASSLGWEGYEQYF
CDR3 DNA: TGTGCCAGCAGTCTCGGGTGGGAAGGCTACGAGCAGTACTTC

J gene: TRBJ2-3
V gene: TRBV5-1
clone size: few
D gene: -
CDR3 protein: CASSLGLGQSTDTQYF
CDR3 DNA: TGCGCCAGCAGCTTGGGTCTTGGACAGAGCACAGATACGCAGTATTTT

J gene: TRBJ1-2
V gene: TRBV5-1
clone size: few
D gene: -
CDR3 protein: CASSVDGEGYTF
CDR3 DNA: TGCGCCAGCAGCGTGGATGGGGAGGGCTACACCTTC

J gene: TRBJ1-2
V gene: TRBV29-1
clone size: -
D gene: TRBD1
CDR3 protein: CSVVPGTGHGYTF
CDR3 DNA: TGCAGCGTGGTCCCCGGGACAGGGCACGGCTACACCTTC

J gene: TRBJ2-7
V gene: TRBV7-2
clone size: few
D gene: -
CDR3 protein: CASSLGTVSYEQYF
CDR3 DNA: TGTGCCAGCAGCTTAGGGACAGTGAGCTACGAGCAGTACTTC

J gene: TRBJ2-1
V gene: TRBV7-6
clone size: once
D gene: TRBD2
CDR3 protein: CASSLNPGGNEQFF
CDR3 DNA: TGTGCCAGCAGCTTAAACCCGGGGGGGAATGAGCAGTTCTTC

J gene: TRBJ2-1
V gene: TRBV7-6
clone size: -
D gene: TRBD2
CDR3 protein: CASSTGTSGYNEQFF
CDR3 DNA: TGTGCCAGCAGTACCGGGACTAGCGGCTACAATGAGCAGTTCTTC

J gene: TRBJ2-5
V gene: TRBV27
clone size: -
D gene: TRBD2
CDR3 protein: CASSPGLAGGVETQYF
CDR3 DNA: TGTGCCAGCAGTCCGGGACTAGCGGGGGGCGTTGAGACCCAGTACTTC

J gene: TRBJ2-7
V gene: TRBV7-9
clone size: -
D gene: TRBD1
CDR3 protein: CASSLTGQGSPYEQYF
CDR3 DNA: TGTGCCAGCAGCTTAACGGGACAGGGATCGCCCTACGAGCAGTACTTC

J gene: TRBJ2-2
V gene: TRBV10-3
clone size: -
D gene: -
CDR3 protein: CAISTPNTGELFF
CDR3 DNA: TGTGCCATCAGTACTCCTAACACCGGGGAGCTGTTTTTT

J gene: TRBJ2-3
V gene: TRBV12-5
clone size: -
D gene: -
CDR3 protein: CADLGTDTQYF
CDR3 DNA: TGTGCCGACCTGGGCACAGATACGCAGTATTTT

J gene: TRBJ1-2
V gene: TRBV5-1
clone size: -
D gene: -
CDR3 protein: CASSARTGSYGYTF
CDR3 DNA: TGCGCCAGCAGCGCTCGTACAGGGTCATATGGCTACACCTTC

J gene: TRBJ2-7
V gene: TRBV19
clone size: -
D gene: -
CDR3 protein: CASSVTGTAPYEQYF
CDR3 DNA: TGTGCCAGTAGTGTAACCGGGACGGCACCCTACGAGCAGTACTTC

J gene: TRBJ1-2
V gene: TRBV6-5
clone size: -
D gene: -
CDR3 protein: CASSYSGGSEDGYTF
CDR3 DNA: TGTGCCAGCAGTTACTCGGGGGGCTCTGAAGATGGCTACACCTTC

J gene: TRBJ2-1
V gene: TRBV4-3
clone size: -
D gene: TRBD2
CDR3 protein: CASSPRSLAGGPGEQFF
CDR3 DNA: TGCGCCAGCAGCCCCCGTTCCCTGGCGGGAGGGCCCGGTGAGCAGTTCTTC

J gene: TRBJ2-5
V gene: TRBV25-1
clone size: -
D gene: -
CDR3 protein: CASRSGGETQYF
CDR3 DNA: TGTGCCAGCAGATCTGGGGGAGAGACCCAGTACTTC

J gene: TRBJ1-6
V gene: TRBV19
clone size: few
D gene: TRBD1
CDR3 protein: CASSISSGGTYNSPLHF
CDR3 DNA: TGTGCCAGTAGTATTTCTTCAGGGGGTACCTATAATTCACCCCTCCACTTT

J gene: TRBJ1-5
V gene: TRBV27
clone size: -
D gene: -
CDR3 protein: CASSLWATSNQPQHF
CDR3 DNA: TGTGCCAGCAGTTTATGGGCAACTAGCAATCAGCCCCAGCATTTT

J gene: TRBJ1-1
V gene: TRBV19
clone size: -
D gene: TRBD1
CDR3 protein: CASMTGGVNTEAFF
CDR3 DNA: TGTGCCAGTATGACAGGGGGAGTGAACACTGAAGCTTTCTTT

J gene: TRBJ2-7
V gene: TRBV28
clone size: once
D gene: TRBD1
CDR3 protein: CASRDRVIYEQYF
CDR3 DNA: TGTGCCAGCAGGGACAGGGTGATCTACGAGCAGTACTTC

J gene: TRBJ1-2
V gene: TRBV27
clone size: -
D gene: TRBD1
CDR3 protein: CASKLGQGLLDGYTF
CDR3 DNA: TGTGCCAGCAAGTTGGGACAGGGCCTATTAGATGGCTACACCTTC

J gene: TRBJ2-3
V gene: TRBV10-3
clone size: -
D gene: TRBD2
CDR3 protein: CAISESAGGPDTQYF
CDR3 DNA: TGTGCCATCAGTGAATCGGCGGGAGGCCCAGATACGCAGTATTTT

J gene: TRBJ2-1
V gene: TRBV6-6
clone size: few
D gene: -
CDR3 protein: CASRRDGRWVDEQFF
CDR3 DNA: TGTGCCAGCAGGCGGGACGGTCGGTGGGTAGATGAGCAGTTCTTC

J gene: TRBJ2-1
V gene: TRBV7-9
clone size: -
D gene: -
CDR3 protein: CASSSRGWFWLNNEQFF
CDR3 DNA: TGTGCCAGCAGCTCCAGAGGTTGGTTTTGGCTAAACAATGAGCAGTTCTTC

J gene: TRBJ1-1
V gene: TRBV7-6
clone size: -
D gene: -
CDR3 protein: CASSGELNTEAFF
CDR3 DNA: TGTGCCAGCAGTGGCGAGTTGAACACTGAAGCTTTCTTT

J gene: TRBJ1-1
V gene: TRBV29-1
clone size: -
D gene: -
CDR3 protein: CSVEDRLNTEAFF
CDR3 DNA: TGCAGCGTTGAGGACAGATTGAACACTGAAGCTTTCTTT

J gene: TRBJ2-7
V gene: TRBV18
clone size: -
D gene: TRBD1
CDR3 protein: CASSPLGGQGSHEQYF
CDR3 DNA: TGTGCCAGCTCACCACTTGGCGGACAGGGGTCCCACGAGCAGTACTTC

J gene: TRBJ1-4
V gene: TRBV7-2
clone size: -
D gene: TRBD1
CDR3 protein: CASSSGQGYEKLFF
CDR3 DNA: TGTGCCAGCAGCTCAGGACAGGGATATGAAAAACTGTTTTTT

J gene: TRBJ2-2
V gene: TRBV19
clone size: -
D gene: -
CDR3 protein: CASKLGTGELFF
CDR3 DNA: TGTGCCAGCAAGCTAGGCACCGGGGAGCTGTTTTTT

J gene: TRBJ2-3
V gene: TRBV27
clone size: once
D gene: -
CDR3 protein: CASTSTSLAGPTDTQYF
CDR3 DNA: TGTGCCAGCACCTCAACTTCACTAGCCGGACCCACAGATACGCAGTATTTT

J gene: TRBJ2-5
V gene: TRBV4-1
clone size: -
D gene: TRBD1
CDR3 protein: CASSHTPGQIQETQYF
CDR3 DNA: TGCGCCAGCAGCCATACTCCGGGACAGATCCAAGAGACCCAGTACTTC

J gene: TRBJ2-7
V gene: TRBV5-1
clone size: few
D gene: TRBD1
CDR3 protein: CASRLNPGQGSHEQYF
CDR3 DNA: TGCGCCAGCAGGTTGAACCCCGGACAGGGGTCCCACGAGCAGTACTTC